Sequencing of this T cell receptor (beta chain) was carried out in a study of T cell repertoires in cytomegalovirus infection (dated by TCRdb to between 2017 and 2020). In the study overall: The peptide stimulations were aimed at well-studied HLA-B-restricted epitopes as well as recently identified HLA-C-restricted CMV epitopes, whose presentation resists viral immunomodulation. Because public TCR beta signatures pointed to carriage of CMV infection together with the matching HLA type, the HLA type of each donor mattered for the analysis. Overall study results and their limits: The ex vivo response was dominated by HLA-C-restricted CMV-specific TCR beta clonotypes, which also provided the single most frequent clonotype in two of eight donors. In both this cohort and an independent roughly 400-donor cohort, the cumulative frequency of public TCR beta family members distinguished carriers of CMV infection plus the relevant HLA type.

A note on this clonotype: Its target antigen remains unknown. Base qualities are not at hand, and no much larger clone is one base apart.

CDR1 and CDR2, looked up from the germline V gene (reference sequence), are SEHNR and FQNEAQ. There are 15 amino acids in the CDR3, from cysteine to phenylalanine inclusive. The read is trimmed to its CDR3 DNA, 45 bases read in frame from base 1. V and J are trimmed by 5 bases and 2 bases, and the gene matches miss 9 bases of the junction. The data were produced on an Illumina HiSeq 1500. TCRdb ran its own pipeline on the public reads, namely fastp trimming at Q25 and MiXCR clone calling, and kept in-frame beta chains. One record per CDR3 amino acid sequence lists the most common genes and DNA. The sample table records some 800,000 distinct CDR3 sequences; approximately 29% of these occur just once. Together, the top ten hold around an eighth of the sample. Read against the paper, the sample's treatment or condition label means: in vitro stimulation with specific CMV peptide epitopes to enrich CMV-specific T cells.

The chain employs TRBV7-9 and TRBJ2-7; 7 nucleotides in the junction match TRBD1. The sample in question was cultured CD8+ T cells from PBMCs, obtained from culture after CMV antigen stimulation. The TCR sequence derives from a human donor in good health (CMV status not recorded). Some clones in this sample may be carry-over from other donors' samples. The CDR3 sequence is CASSHSTGKTYEQYF. The nucleotide sequence reads TGTGCCAGCAGCCACTCGACAGGGAAAACCTACGAGCAGTACTTC.